This TCR beta chain was captured by sequencing in a study of cytomegalovirus exposure and HLA in healthy donors. At the level of the study: Most donors, roughly 82% of some 400 genotyped, fell in the Caucasian-associated ancestry cluster. Study results and limitations: CMV serostatus alone was available as immune exposure information. Reports described diagnosis of cytomegalovirus status by the classifier as highly specific and sensitive.

PCR employed 60 Vbeta and 13 Jbeta primers. TCRdb's copy holds only in-frame clones and misses some; the assay was immunoSEQ multiplex PCR. Of 95,000 to 150,000 clones in the sample, about 70% were seen once. This CDR3 contains 17 residues. The germline V gene encodes CDR1 SGHRS and CDR2 YFSETQ. The V segment lost 0 bases and the J segment 6 bases; nucleotides outside the gene matches: 11. Notes on this clone: Antigen specificity is unknown.

The chain combines TRBV5-1 with TRBJ2-3, with 9 bases that match TRBD2. The sample comprised PBMCs. The TCR comes from a middle-aged woman in good health and CMV-seronegative. The CDR3 protein is CASSLGFGSGSGDTQYF. The CDR3 DNA follows: TGCGCCAGCAGCTTGGGCTTCGGTAGCGGGAGTGGTGATACGCAGTATTTT.